Listed here are 28 T cell receptor beta chains from one sample, sequenced in a study of shared clonotypes between healthy human individuals. Produced via immunoSEQ multiplex PCR; TCRdb's table is partial and in-frame only. This table holds about 730,000 clones, about two thirds found once. The sequenced sample was memory CD4+ T cells sorted from blood. The subset is: CD45RA-negative fraction. Receptors were obtained from a woman between 25 and 40 years old in good health.

The CDR3 sequence is CASRHRVTGGSDTQYF. CDR3 sequence (DNA): TGTGCCAGCAGGCACAGGGTTACGGGAGGGTCAGATACGCAGTATTTT. J is TRBJ2-3 and V is TRBV28, with 8 nucleotides matching TRBD2. This CDR3 has 16 amino acids. Trimming removed 6 bases from V and 4 bases from J; junction bases left unmatched: 12. From germline, CDR1 is MDHEN and CDR2 SYDVKM.

The J gene is TRBJ1-5, the V gene TRBV7-2, with 9 bases matching TRBD1. CDR3 size: 14 residues. Germline-derived CDR1 and CDR2 are SGHTA and FQGNSA. V was pared by 5 bases and J by 7 bases, with 6 bases of the junction left unmatched. CDR3 loop: CASSTGTGQQPQHF. CDR3 DNA: TGTGCCAGCAGCACCGGGACAGGGCAACAGCCCCAGCATTTT. The full variable domain, its missing parts supplied by reference TRBV7-2 and TRBJ1-5, is GAGVSQSPSNKVTEKGKDVELRCDPISGHTALYWYRQSLGQGLEFLIYFQGNSAPDKSGLPSDRFSAERTGGSVSTLTIQRTQQEDSAVYLCASSTGTGQQPQHFGDGTRLSIL.

CDR3 region: CASSEWGSSGNTIYF. CDR3 bases: TGCGCCAGCAGTGAGTGGGGCAGCTCTGGAAACACCATATATTTT. This rearrangement joins TRBV10-2 to TRBJ1-3, with D perhaps matching TRBD1 (5 bases). Trimming shortened V by 1 base and J by 0 bases, and 7 bases separated the two germline ends. Germline CDR1 and CDR2: WSHSY and SAAADI. The CDR3 is 15 amino acids.

This chain connects TRBV7-9 to TRBJ2-1, with D perhaps matching TRBD1 (5 bases). The V end was cut by 4 bases, the J end by 8 bases, with 12 bases between. The CDR3 is 13 amino acids. Per the germline V gene, CDR1 is SEHNR and CDR2 is FQNEAQ (reference sequence). The CDR3 loop reads CASSSQGWDEQFF. CDR3 in DNA: TGTGCCAGCAGCTCCCAGGGTTGGGATGAGCAGTTCTTC.

This rearrangement joins TRBV27 to TRBJ2-7, with D perhaps matching TRBD1 (5 bases). CDR3 size: 12 residues. The germline CDR1 and CDR2 sequences are MNHEY and SMNVEV (reference sequence). The V end lost 10 bases, the J end lost 2 bases, and 12 bases lay between the germline ends. CDR3 DNA: TGTGCCACCTGGGGCAGGACCTACGAGCAGTACTTC. It yields the protein CATWGRTYEQYF.

This chain joins TRBV7-3 and TRBJ2-5, with 11 nucleotides matching TRBD2. Trimming removed 1 base from V and 2 bases from J; junction bases left unmatched: 6. Germline CDR1 and CDR2: SGHTA and FQGTGA. This CDR3 contains 17 residues. The CDR3 region is CASSLSGTSGGQETQYF. In DNA, the CDR3 is TGTGCCAGCAGCTTAAGCGGGACTAGCGGCGGACAAGAGACCCAGTACTTC.

The gene calls are TRBV9 and TRBJ2-1, with 8 bases that match TRBD2. Germline V gene data show CDR1 as SGDLS and CDR2 as YYNGEE. J was trimmed by 7 bases and V by 0 bases; bases with no gene match: 9. This CDR3 contains 16 residues. The CDR3 DNA sequence: TGTGCCAGCAGCGTAGGGGGGCTAGCGGGTTGGAATGAGCAGTTCTTC. Encoded protein: CASSVGGLAGWNEQFF. The entire variable domain, with the rest obtained from reference TRBV9 and TRBJ2-1, is as follows: DSGVTQTPKHLITATGQRVTLRCSPRSGDLSVYWYQQSLDQGLQFLIQYYNGEERAKGNILERFSAQQFPDLHSELNLSSLELGDSALYFCASSVGGLAGWNEQFFGPGTRLTVL.

The rearrangement joins TRBV2 to TRBJ1-5, with a weak D call TRBD1 (6 bases). CDR3 length: 15 residues. V was shortened by 7 bases and J by 9 bases, with 22 bases between the two germline ends. Looked up from germline, CDR1 is SNHLY and CDR2 is FYNNEI. CDR3: CASKKNPGDGGPQHF. CDR3 DNA: TGTGCCAGCAAAAAGAACCCAGGGGACGGCGGGCCCCAGCATTTT.

The rearrangement links TRBV28 to TRBJ2-5; D unresolved. The CDR3 is 12 residues long. V dropped 2 bases and J dropped 0 bases, with 1 base sitting between them. Germline CDR1 reads MDHEN; CDR2 reads SYDVKM. CDR3 nucleotide sequence: TGTGCCAGCAGTTTAAACCAAGAGACCCAGTACTTC. This codes for CASSLNQETQYF.

This sequence joins TRBV6-5 and TRBJ2-7; 10 bases agree with TRBD1. Germline V gene lookup returns CDR1 MNHEY and CDR2 SVGAGI. CDR3 size: 15 residues. Unmatched junction bases numbered 10, after V lost 10 bases and J lost 1 base. DNA for the CDR3: TGTGCCACGAATACTCCGGGACAGGGGTCCTACGAGCAGTACTTC. This gives the protein CATNTPGQGSYEQYF.

The chain uses TRBV10-3 and TRBJ2-1; 8 nucleotides match TRBD2. Losses at the gene ends were 9 bases for V and 7 bases for J; bases not matched to a gene: 23. The CDR3 loop spans 18 amino acids. CDR1 ENHRY and CDR2 SYGVKD come from the germline V gene. The CDR3 DNA follows: TGTGCCATGCCCCGGCCCCTTGACACCGGGACTAGTAAGAATGAGCAGTTCTTC. It codes for CAMPRPLDTGTSKNEQFF.

The chain couples TRBV7-2 to TRBJ2-7; D remains unclear. V lost 1 base and J lost 0, with 10 bases in between. From germline, CDR1 is SGHTA and CDR2 FQGNSA. The CDR3 has 15 residues. CDR3 nucleotides: TGTGCCAGCAGCTTAGGCCCCGATAGCTCCTACGAGCAGTACTTC. Translating it yields CASSLGPDSSYEQYF.

The chain uses TRBV4-1 and TRBJ2-1; 7 bases agree with TRBD2. This CDR3 has 16 amino acids. The germline V gene encodes CDR1 MGHRA and CDR2 YSYEKL. V lost 2 bases to trimming and J lost 9 bases; unmatched junction nucleotides: 13. Here the CDR3 reads CASSQPREGTRSEQFF. CDR3 DNA: TGCGCCAGCAGCCAACCTAGGGAGGGGACTCGAAGTGAGCAGTTCTTC.

For this clone: The junction shows a germline mismatch at one end, possibly a read error. The chain combines TRBV6-6 with TRBJ1-1; D remains unclear. CDR3 length equals 13 residues. Looked up from germline, CDR1 is MNHNY and CDR2 is SVGAGI (reference sequence). This CDR3 is CASTYSQTTEAFF. For the CDR3, the DNA is TGTGCCAGCACTTACTCACAGACCACTGAAGCTTTCTTT.

A remark on this clone: A much larger clone sits a single nucleotide away, making a read error possible. V and J are TRBV14 and TRBJ1-1, with 7 bases identical to TRBD1. The CDR3 length is 13 residues. V shed 5 bases, J shed 3 bases, and the junction held 3 bases outside the gene matches. Germline lookup yields CDR1 SGHDN and CDR2 FVKESK. CDR3 protein: CASSSQGDTEAFF. The DNA of the CDR3 is TGTGCCAGCAGCTCCCAGGGGGACACTGAAGCTTTCTTT.

To note about this clone: Other DNA sequences in this specimen translate into the identical CDR3. The rearrangement uses TRBV11-2 and TRBJ1-5; D is unresolved. Trimming removed 5 bases at V and 5 bases at J, with 10 bases between. Germline assignment: CDR1 SGHAT and CDR2 FQNNGV. The CDR3 consists of 13 residues. Here the CDR3 reads CASSPQRDQPQHF. The CDR3 DNA reads as TGTGCCAGCAGCCCCCAGAGGGATCAGCCCCAGCATTTT.

This clone was observed a few times. The chain has TRBV28 and TRBJ1-1; a possible D gene is TRBD1 (6 bases). The CDR3 loop spans 15 amino acids. The V end lost 5 bases, the J end lost 10 bases, and 23 bases lay between the germline ends. Germline CDR1 MDHEN, CDR2 SYDVKM. The CDR3 here is CASSAYRVEALGAFF. The CDR3 coding sequence is TGTGCCAGCAGTGCTTACAGGGTGGAGGCTCTAGGAGCTTTCTTT.

The chain combines TRBV27 with TRBJ2-3; tentatively, D is TRBD1 (6 bases). The CDR3 extends over 18 amino acids. The germline V and J ends were trimmed by 5 bases and 6 bases, with 27 bases remaining between them. Germline values: CDR1 MNHEY, CDR2 SMNVEV (reference sequence). The CDR3 DNA reads as TGTGCCAGCAGTCAAACCACCCGGACAGTGCCGGCACGGGATACGCAGTATTTT. Residues: CASSQTTRTVPARDTQYF.

The genes are TRBV15 and TRBJ2-5; D is ambiguous. CDR3 length equals 15 residues. V lost 0 bases to trimming and J lost 4 bases, with 12 bases between them. Germline CDR1 is LNHNV and CDR2 is YYDKDF (reference sequence). CDR3 amino acids: CATSRETLSGETQYF. The CDR3 region has the DNA TGTGCCACCAGCAGAGAGACCCTGTCAGGAGAGACCCAGTACTTC.

This chain links TRBV19 with TRBJ1-5, with D possibly matching TRBD1 (5 bases). The V gene lost 3 bases and the J gene lost 4 bases, with 10 bases spanning the gap. Looked up from germline, CDR1 is LNHDA and CDR2 is SQIVND (reference sequence). The CDR3 has 14 residues. In nucleotides, the CDR3 is TGTGCCAGTAGTATCGACAGCGTAAATCAGCCCCAGCATTTT. Translation gives CASSIDSVNQPQHF.

The CDR3 DNA is TGTGCCAGCTCTCCCGGGACAGGGGAGAGTGGAAACACCATATATTTT. Protein: CASSPGTGESGNTIYF. The rearrangement uses TRBV18 and TRBJ1-3; TRBD1 matches 10 bases. The CDR3 runs 16 residues. Germline CDR1 reads KGHSH; CDR2 reads LQKENI. With 6 bases clipped from V and 3 bases from J, the junction kept 8 bases outside the gene matches.

This rearrangement joins TRBV19 to TRBJ1-5, with D perhaps matching TRBD1 (5 bases). From germline, CDR1 is LNHDA and CDR2 SQIVND (reference sequence). The CDR3 is 15 amino acids. Trimming stripped 5 bases from V and 5 bases from J, with 16 bases between. The CDR3 region is CASSRDGHWYQPQHF. CDR3 nucleotide sequence: TGTGCCAGTAGTCGGGACGGACATTGGTATCAGCCCCAGCATTTT.

This clone appeared once. The rearrangement joins TRBV7-2 to TRBJ2-1; D not certain. Germline values: CDR1 SGHTA, CDR2 FQGNSA. The CDR3 covers 13 residues. Trimming stripped 2 bases from V and 7 bases from J, with 9 bases between. The DNA of the CDR3 is TGTGCCAGCAGCTTACAAGCCCCTAATGAGCAGTTCTTC. Amino acids: CASSLQAPNEQFF.

A single count supports this clone. V and J are TRBV5-4 and TRBJ2-1; 10 nucleotides align to TRBD2. Germline V gene data show CDR1 as SGHNT and CDR2 as YYREEE (reference sequence). The junction had 9 bases not matched to a gene; V was cut back by 0 bases and J by 6 bases. The CDR3 contains 17 residues. Written as DNA, the CDR3 is TGTGCCAGCAGCTTGGGTAGCGGGAGGCCCTTTGGCAATGAGCAGTTCTTC. Translation: CASSLGSGRPFGNEQFF.

The chain recombines TRBV18 with TRBJ2-3, with 7 bases lining up with TRBD2. The length of the CDR3 is 16 residues. Trimming removed 3 bases from V and 8 bases from J; junction bases left unmatched: 14. Germline assignment: CDR1 KGHSH and CDR2 LQKENI. CDR3 protein: CASSPFSGDPMGTQYF. DNA of the CDR3: TGTGCCAGCTCACCTTTCAGCGGGGACCCGATGGGTACGCAGTATTTT.

The chain has TRBV6-6 and TRBJ1-1; possible D gene TRBD1, 6 bases. Germline CDR1 and CDR2: MNHNY and SVGAGI (reference sequence). The CDR3 sequence is 15 residues long. V gave up 7 bases and J gave up 0 bases, with 15 bases separating them. The CDR3 coding sequence is TGTGCCAGCATCCTGGACAGCCGCATGAACACTGAAGCTTTCTTT. It specifies CASILDSRMNTEAFF.

V usage is TRBV7-9 and J usage is TRBJ1-2; D is undetermined. V was shortened by 8 bases and J by 4 bases, with 17 bases between the two germline ends. Germline assignment: CDR1 SEHNR and CDR2 FQNEAQ (reference sequence). There are 14 residues in the CDR3. The CDR3 protein is CASGGSIEFYGYTF. DNA of the CDR3: TGTGCCAGCGGAGGAAGTATTGAGTTCTATGGCTACACCTTC.

J is TRBJ1-3 and V is TRBV19; D call uncertain. Germline-derived CDR1 and CDR2 are LNHDA and SQIVND (reference sequence). The CDR3 spans 13 residues. V was shortened by 5 bases and J by 4 bases, with 9 bases between the two germline ends. The CDR3 loop is CASSGASGNTIYF. CDR3 nucleotide sequence: TGTGCCAGTAGTGGAGCATCCGGAAACACCATATATTTT.